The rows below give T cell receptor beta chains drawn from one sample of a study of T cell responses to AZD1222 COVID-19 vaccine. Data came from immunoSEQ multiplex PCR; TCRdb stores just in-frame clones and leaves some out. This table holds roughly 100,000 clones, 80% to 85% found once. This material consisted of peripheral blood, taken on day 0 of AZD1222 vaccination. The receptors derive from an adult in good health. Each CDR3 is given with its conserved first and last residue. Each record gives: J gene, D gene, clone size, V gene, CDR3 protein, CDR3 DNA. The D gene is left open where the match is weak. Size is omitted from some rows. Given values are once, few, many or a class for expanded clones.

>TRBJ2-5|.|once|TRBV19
CASSINWGGETQYF
TGTGCCAGTAGTATAAATTGGGGCGGGGAGACCCAGTACTTC
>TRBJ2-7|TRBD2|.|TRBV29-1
CSAMLAGGRAYEQYF
TGCAGCGCTATGCTAGCGGGAGGGCGGGCCTACGAGCAGTACTTC
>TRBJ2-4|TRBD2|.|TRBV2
CASSEWTSRDIQYF
TGTGCCAGCAGTGAATGGACTAGTCGGGACATTCAGTACTTC
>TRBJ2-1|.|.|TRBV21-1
CASRHRGAYNEQFF
TGTGCCAGCAGACACCGAGGAGCCTACAATGAGCAGTTCTTC
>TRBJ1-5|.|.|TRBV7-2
CASSSTMATPYQPQHF
TGTGCCAGCAGCTCAACCATGGCGACGCCTTATCAGCCCCAGCATTTT
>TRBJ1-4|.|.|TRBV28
CASTLGGIGEKLFF
TGTGCCAGCACCCTAGGGGGGATAGGAGAAAAACTGTTTTTT
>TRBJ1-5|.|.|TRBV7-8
CASSLSPAGLVQPQHF
TGTGCCAGCAGCTTATCCCCCGCGGGGCTCGTACAGCCCCAGCATTTT
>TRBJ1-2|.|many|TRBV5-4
CASSFQGVGGYTF
TGTGCCAGCAGCTTCCAGGGAGTAGGTGGCTACACCTTC
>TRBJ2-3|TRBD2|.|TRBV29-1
CSVEGASGRGTDTQYF
TGCAGCGTTGAAGGGGCTAGCGGGAGGGGCACAGATACGCAGTATTTT
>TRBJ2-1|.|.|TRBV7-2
CASSLAGSSSYNEQFF
TGTGCCAGCAGCTTAGCGGGGTCTAGCTCCTACAATGAGCAGTTCTTC
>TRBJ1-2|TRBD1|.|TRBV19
CASSGQGVGGYTF
TGTGCCAGTAGTGGACAGGGTGTGGGAGGCTACACCTTC
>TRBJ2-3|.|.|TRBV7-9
CASSFRRGSTDTQYF
TGTGCCAGCAGCTTCAGGCGGGGCTCCACAGATACGCAGTATTTT
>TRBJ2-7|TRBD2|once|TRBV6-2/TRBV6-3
CASSYPGTSGSYEQYF
TGTGCCAGCAGTTACCCAGGGACTAGCGGTTCCTACGAGCAGTACTTC
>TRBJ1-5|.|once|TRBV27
CASSLREGGQPQHF
TGTGCCAGCAGTTTAAGAGAGGGGGGGCAGCCCCAGCATTTT
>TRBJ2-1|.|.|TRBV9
CASSVKNEQFF
TGTGCCAGCAGCGTAAAGAATGAGCAGTTCTTC
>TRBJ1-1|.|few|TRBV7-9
CASSLTDRNTEAFF
TGTGCCAGCAGCCTTACCGACAGAAACACTGAAGCTTTCTTT
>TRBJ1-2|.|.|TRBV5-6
CASSLKGRGYTF
TGTGCCAGCAGCTTGAAAGGCAGAGGCTACACCTTC
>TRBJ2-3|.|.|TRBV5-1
CASRGDPNRDTQYF
TGCGCCAGCAGGGGGGACCCGAACAGGGATACGCAGTATTTT
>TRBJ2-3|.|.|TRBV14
CASSVSDTQYF
TGTGCCAGCAGCGTATCGGATACGCAGTATTTT
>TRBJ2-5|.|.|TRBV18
CASSGGETQYF
TGTGCCAGCTCCGGGGGCGAGACCCAGTACTTC
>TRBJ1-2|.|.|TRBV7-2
CASSLGRAARRGYTF
TGTGCCAGCAGCTTAGGCCGGGCGGCTAGACGCGGCTACACCTTC
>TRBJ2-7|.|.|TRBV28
CASTPGTPYEQYF
TGTGCCAGCACCCCAGGGACACCTTACGAGCAGTACTTC